This passage covers 27 T cell receptor beta chains from one sample sequenced in a study of shared clonotypes between healthy human individuals. TCRdb's copy holds only in-frame clones and misses some; the assay was immunoSEQ multiplex PCR. The sample includes under 650,000 clones, 90% to 96% of them seen just once. Source material: naive CD4+ T cells sorted from blood. The subset denotes: CD45RA+ positively selected. These TCRs come from a woman in her twenties or thirties in good health.

The chain links TRBV9 to TRBJ2-1; possible D gene TRBD2, 5 bases. Germline values: CDR1 SGDLS, CDR2 YYNGEE. The CDR3 is 14 residues long. Trimming removed 2 bases at V and 7 bases at J, with 13 bases between. The CDR3 region is CASSVDWGGNEQFF. The CDR3 DNA reads TGTGCCAGCAGCGTGGACTGGGGTGGGAATGAGCAGTTCTTC.

CDR3 in amino acids: CASSTRPQQGATGELFF. CDR3 coding DNA: TGCGCCAGCAGCACCCGACCTCAGCAGGGGGCCACCGGGGAGCTGTTTTTT. The rearrangement uses TRBV5-1 and TRBJ2-2; 8 bases map to TRBD1. The V segment lost 4 bases and the J segment 4 bases; nucleotides outside the gene matches: 12. CDR1 is SGHRS, CDR2 YFSETQ, per germline. CDR3 length: 17 residues.

The chain uses TRBV19 and TRBJ1-5; tentative D call: TRBD1 (5 bases). V lost 9 bases to trimming and J lost 5 bases, with 14 bases between them. The CDR3 has 13 amino acids. In germline, CDR1 is LNHDA, CDR2 SQIVND (reference sequence). The CDR3 region is CASLGRGDQPQHF. CDR3 nucleotides: TGTGCCAGCCTCGGACGGGGGGATCAGCCCCAGCATTTT.

This chain uses TRBV19 with TRBJ2-1; D might be TRBD2 (5 bases). Germline assignment: CDR1 LNHDA and CDR2 SQIVND (reference sequence). The CDR3 is made up of 14 amino acids. With 5 bases removed from V and 1 base from J, the gap between germline ends came to 9 bases. The CDR3 nucleotides are TGTGCCAGTAGTCGGCGGGTATCCTACAATGAGCAGTTCTTC. Amino acid sequence: CASSRRVSYNEQFF.

V usage is TRBV6-6 and J usage is TRBJ2-7, with 8 positions matching TRBD2. After removal of 5 bases from V and 5 bases from J, the junction contained 8 bases not matched to a gene. Germline assignment: CDR1 MNHNY and CDR2 SVGAGI (reference sequence). The CDR3 is made up of 14 amino acids. The chain's CDR3 is CASSASGRVHEQYF. The CDR3 DNA reads TGTGCCAGCAGTGCGAGCGGGAGAGTCCACGAGCAGTACTTC.

V is TRBV5-1 and J is TRBJ1-5; D perhaps matches TRBD1 (6 bases). Germline V gene lookup returns CDR1 SGHRS and CDR2 YFSETQ. Trimming cost V 4 bases and J 7 bases, with 15 bases left between them. The CDR3 is made up of 14 amino acids. The CDR3 DNA reads TGCGCCAGCAGCCCTACAGGGCTGGAGCAGCCCCAGCATTTT. Translated, it gives CASSPTGLEQPQHF.

The chain couples TRBV18 to TRBJ1-4, with D hard to call. Between the trimmed V and J ends, which lost 1 base and 7 bases, there was a span of 10 bases. This CDR3 has 14 amino acids. CDR1 is KGHSH and CDR2 is LQKENI in the germline V gene. Written as DNA, the CDR3 is TGTGCCAGCTCACCACAGGGTGTAGGTGAAAAACTGTTTTTT. Translated, it gives CASSPQGVGEKLFF.

This clone was seen only once. The chain is built from TRBV6-6 and TRBJ1-1; 7 nucleotides match TRBD1. This CDR3 has 15 amino acids. After removal of 6 bases from V and 4 bases from J, the junction contained 11 bases not matched to a gene. CDR1 MNHNY and CDR2 SVGAGI come from the germline V gene (reference sequence). The CDR3: CASSFGQASGTEAFF. The CDR3 DNA reads as TGTGCCAGCAGCTTTGGACAGGCTTCGGGCACTGAAGCTTTCTTT.

In its sample, this clone was seen a few times. The rearrangement joins TRBV5-1 to TRBJ2-7; TRBD2 aligns across 10 bases. CDR3 size: 15 residues. V lost 0 bases, J lost 7 bases, and 7 bases stayed unmatched. Germline values: CDR1 SGHRS, CDR2 YFSETQ. CDR3 sequence (DNA): TGCGCCAGCAGCTTGGCCCTAGCGGGAGTGAGGGAGCAGTACTTC. It codes for CASSLALAGVREQYF.

The table lists this clone with a count of one. The V and J genes are TRBV15 and TRBJ2-5, with D tentatively TRBD2 (6 bases). CDR3 length: 13 residues. With 5 bases removed from V and 4 bases from J, the gap between germline ends came to 11 bases. Germline CDR1 and CDR2: LNHNV and YYDKDF (reference sequence). CDR3 coding DNA: TGTGCCACCAGCCCCAGGGAGGCAGAGACCCAGTACTTC. This codes for CATSPREAETQYF.

The chain employs TRBV11-3 and TRBJ2-3; possibly TRBD2 for D (5 bases). Trimming removed 5 bases from V and 4 bases from J, with 16 bases in between. This CDR3 has 15 residues. The germline V gene has CDR1 SGHNT and CDR2 YENEEA. CDR3 bases: TGTGCCAGCAGCGCCGCACTAGGGTTTTCAGATACGCAGTATTTT. Its translation: CASSAALGFSDTQYF.

This clone was seen only once. This chain links TRBV9 with TRBJ2-7, with TRBD1 identical over 7 bases. The germline CDR1 and CDR2 sequences are SGDLS and YYNGEE. There are 15 residues in the CDR3. V lost 0 bases and J lost 0; bases outside the gene matches: 3. The DNA for the CDR3 is TGTGCCAGCAGCGTAGGACAGGGCACCTCCTACGAGCAGTACTTC. Encoded protein: CASSVGQGTSYEQYF.

The rearrangement links TRBV6-6 to TRBJ2-7; TRBD2 matches 8 bases. The CDR3 is 11 residues long. In germline, CDR1 is MNHNY, CDR2 SVGAGI (reference sequence). With V trimmed by 7 bases and J by 11 bases, 7 bases remained unmatched. The CDR3 DNA is TGTGCCAGCACCAACGGGGGGGCCAAGTACTTC. Residues: CASTNGGAKYF.

The chain links TRBV23-1 to TRBJ2-7, with 7 nucleotides matching TRBD2. TRBV23-1 is an ORF; its function is uncertain. Losses at the gene ends were 4 bases for V and 3 bases for J; bases not matched to a gene: 15. The CDR3 is 17 residues long. CDR3 sequence: CASSRASTSALVYEQYF. CDR3 coding DNA: TGCGCCAGCAGTCGAGCCTCTACTAGCGCGTTGGTCTACGAGCAGTACTTC.

V gene TRBV2 combines with J gene TRBJ1-1; D ambiguous. Germline CDR1 SNHLY, CDR2 FYNNEI. The CDR3 contains 12 residues. V lost 4 bases and J 1 base, leaving 4 bases between the germline ends. The CDR3 region has the DNA TGTGCCAGCAGTGTTGAGAACACTGAAGCTTTCTTT. Its translation is CASSVENTEAFF.

The chain employs TRBV11-3 and TRBJ2-3, with D possibly matching TRBD2 (6 bases). CDR1 is SGHNT, CDR2 YENEEA, per germline. V shed 0 bases and J shed 5 bases, with 9 bases lying between them. CDR3 length: 14 residues. As DNA, the CDR3 is TGTGCCAGCAGCTTAGATTCGGGAGAAGATACGCAGTATTTT. It is translated as CASSLDSGEDTQYF.

The CDR3, as DNA: TGTGCCAGCAGCTTGATGGGGCAAGAGACCCAGTACTTC. Amino acid sequence: CASSLMGQETQYF. The rearrangement joins TRBV7-6 to TRBJ2-5; D ambiguous. The CDR3 loop spans 13 amino acids. Trimming cost V 3 bases and J 2 bases, with 7 bases left between them. Germline V gene sequence: CDR1 SGHVS, CDR2 FNYEAQ.

Comment on this clone: The same CDR3 is also encoded by other DNA sequences in this sample. The chain carries TRBV20-1 and TRBJ2-1; D ambiguous. Germline V gene data show CDR1 as DFQATT and CDR2 as SNEGSKA (reference sequence). The V end lost 6 bases, the J end lost 6 bases, and 9 bases lay between the germline ends. The CDR3 loop spans 11 amino acids. CDR3 DNA: TGCAGTGCCAGCGACTTCAATGAGCAGTTCTTC. It specifies CSASDFNEQFF.

The rearrangement uses TRBV2 and TRBJ2-7; TRBD2 agrees at 11 bases. Germline loops: CDR1 SNHLY, CDR2 FYNNEI. CDR3 size: 14 residues. With 6 bases clipped from V and 4 bases from J, the junction kept 5 bases outside the gene matches. CDR3 loop: CASSPRTSGYEQYF. The CDR3 coding sequence is TGTGCCAGCAGCCCTCGGACTAGCGGGTACGAGCAGTACTTC. The whole variable domain, remainder taken from reference TRBV2 and TRBJ2-7, is EPEVTQTPSHQVTQMGQEVILRCVPISNHLYFYWYRQILGQKVEFLVSFYNNEISEKSEIFDDQFSVERPDGSNFTLKIRSTKLEDSAMYFCASSPRTSGYEQYFGPGTRLTVT.

The genes are TRBV25-1 and TRBJ2-7; D call uncertain. V was cut by 5 bases and J by 0 bases, with 8 bases left in between. This CDR3 has 13 residues. Germline CDR1 MGHDK, CDR2 SYGVNS. The CDR3 DNA reads TGTGCCAGCAGTAAACAAAGCTCCTACGAGCAGTACTTC. Its translation is CASSKQSSYEQYF.

CDR3 sequence reads: CASSQSMVDTGELFF. The CDR3 nucleotides read TGCGCCAGCAGCCAATCAATGGTGGACACCGGGGAGCTGTTTTTT. The rearrangement uses TRBV4-1 and TRBJ2-2; D is unclear. Germline V gives CDR1 MGHRA, CDR2 YSYEKL. Trimming stripped 2 bases from V and 3 bases from J, with 10 bases between. The CDR3 is 15 residues long.

The chain employs TRBV7-2 and TRBJ1-3, with 8 nucleotides matching TRBD1. The V gene's germline CDR1 is SGHTA and CDR2 FQGNSA. V gave up 3 bases and J gave up 3 bases; unmatched junction bases: 4. The CDR3 loop spans 15 amino acids. The CDR3 here is CASSLGQVYGNTIYF. For the CDR3, the DNA is TGTGCCAGCAGCTTGGGACAGGTTTATGGAAACACCATATATTTT.

The chain carries TRBV5-6 and TRBJ2-7, with TRBD2 identical over 9 bases. The ends lost 0 bases at V and 3 bases at J; junction bases unmatched: 4. Per germline, CDR1 SGHDT and CDR2 YYEEEE. CDR3 size: 15 residues. The chain's CDR3 is CASSLVSSGNYEQYF. The CDR3 bases are TGTGCCAGCAGCTTGGTTTCTAGCGGGAACTACGAGCAGTACTTC.

V and J are TRBV6-5 and TRBJ2-7; 9 bases line up with TRBD2. V trimming: 7 bases; J trimming: 2 bases; junction bases outside the gene matches: 6. Germline values: CDR1 MNHEY, CDR2 SVGAGI. The CDR3 is 14 amino acids. The CDR3 reads CASTSGTPAYEQYF. CDR3 nucleotide sequence: TGTGCCAGCACTAGCGGGACTCCCGCCTACGAGCAGTACTTC.

The chain recombines TRBV5-5 with TRBJ2-7; D is unresolved. V lost 0 bases to trimming and J lost 2 bases, with 3 bases between them. This CDR3 contains 12 residues. Germline lookup yields CDR1 SGHKS and CDR2 YYEKEE (reference sequence). CDR3 loop: CASSLATYEQYF. The CDR3 nucleotides read TGTGCCAGCAGCTTGGCGACCTACGAGCAGTACTTC.

The rearrangement joins TRBV5-4 to TRBJ1-2; D is perhaps TRBD1 (5 bases). The CDR3 consists of 13 residues. Germline CDR1 SGHNT, CDR2 YYREEE (reference sequence). Trimming pared 4 bases from V and 7 bases from J, leaving 14 bases between. Here the CDR3 DNA reads TGTGCCAGCAGCCCGGGGCGTGGGTTTGGCTACACCTTC. Protein: CASSPGRGFGYTF.

V and J are TRBV27 and TRBJ2-4, with TRBD2 matching over 11 bases. Germline trimming cut 5 bases from V and 0 bases from J; bases unmatched to any gene: 6. Per the germline V gene, CDR1 is MNHEY and CDR2 is SMNVEV (reference sequence). This CDR3 is built from 17 residues. CDR3 DNA: TGTGCCAGCAGTCCTCTAGGGACTAGCGGAGCCAAAAACATTCAGTACTTC. It is translated as CASSPLGTSGAKNIQYF.